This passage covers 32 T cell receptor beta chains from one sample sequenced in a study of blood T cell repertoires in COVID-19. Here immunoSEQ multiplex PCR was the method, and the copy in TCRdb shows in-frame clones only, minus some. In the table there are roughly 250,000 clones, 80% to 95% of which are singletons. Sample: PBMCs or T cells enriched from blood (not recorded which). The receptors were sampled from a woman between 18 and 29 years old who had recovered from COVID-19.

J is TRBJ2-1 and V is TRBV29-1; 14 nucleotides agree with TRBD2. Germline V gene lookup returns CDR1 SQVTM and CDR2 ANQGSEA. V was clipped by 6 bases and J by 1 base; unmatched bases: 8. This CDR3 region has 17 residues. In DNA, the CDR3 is TGCAGCGTGGGATTTAGACTAGCGGGAGGGTCCTACAATGAGCAGTTCTTC. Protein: CSVGFRLAGGSYNEQFF.

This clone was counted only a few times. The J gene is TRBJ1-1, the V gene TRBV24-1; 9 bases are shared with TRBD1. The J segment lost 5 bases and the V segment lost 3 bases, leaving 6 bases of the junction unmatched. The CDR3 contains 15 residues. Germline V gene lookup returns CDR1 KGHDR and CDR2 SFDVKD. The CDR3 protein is CATSDTRTGVTEAFF. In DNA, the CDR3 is TGTGCCACCAGTGATACCCGGACAGGGGTAACTGAAGCTTTCTTT.

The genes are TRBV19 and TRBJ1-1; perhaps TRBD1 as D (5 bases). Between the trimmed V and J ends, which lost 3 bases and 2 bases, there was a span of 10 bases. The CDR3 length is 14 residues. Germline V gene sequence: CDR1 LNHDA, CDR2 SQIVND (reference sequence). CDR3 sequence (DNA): TGTGCCAGTAGTATGAGGCAGGGTAACACTGAAGCTTTCTTT. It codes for CASSMRQGNTEAFF.

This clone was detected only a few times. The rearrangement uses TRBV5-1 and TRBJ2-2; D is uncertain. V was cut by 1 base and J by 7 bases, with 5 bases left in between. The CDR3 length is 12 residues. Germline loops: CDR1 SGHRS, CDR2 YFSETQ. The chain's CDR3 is CASSLSFGELFF. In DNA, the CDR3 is TGCGCCAGCAGCTTGTCGTTCGGGGAGCTGTTTTTT.

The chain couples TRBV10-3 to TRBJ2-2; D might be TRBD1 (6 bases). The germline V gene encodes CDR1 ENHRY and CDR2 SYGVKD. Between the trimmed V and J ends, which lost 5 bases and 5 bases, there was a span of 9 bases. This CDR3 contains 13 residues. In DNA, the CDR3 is TGTGCCATCAGTTCCACAGGGACCGGGGAGCTGTTTTTT. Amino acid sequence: CAISSTGTGELFF.

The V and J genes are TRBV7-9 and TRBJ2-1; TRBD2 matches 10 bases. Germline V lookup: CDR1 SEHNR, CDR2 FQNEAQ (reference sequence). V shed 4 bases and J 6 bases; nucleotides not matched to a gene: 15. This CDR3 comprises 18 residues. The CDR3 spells CASSWTGFHSGRTNEQFF. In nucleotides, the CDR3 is TGTGCCAGCAGCTGGACGGGTTTCCATAGCGGGAGGACCAATGAGCAGTTCTTC. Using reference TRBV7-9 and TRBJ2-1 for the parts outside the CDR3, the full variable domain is DTGVSQNPRHKITKRGQNVTFRCDPISEHNRLYWYRQTLGQGPEFLTYFQNEAQLEKSRLLSDRFSAERPKGSFSTLEIQRTEQGDSAMYLCASSWTGFHSGRTNEQFFGPGTRLTVL.

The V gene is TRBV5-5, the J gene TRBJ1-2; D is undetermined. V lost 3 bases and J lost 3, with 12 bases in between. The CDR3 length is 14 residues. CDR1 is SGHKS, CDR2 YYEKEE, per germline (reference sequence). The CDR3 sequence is CASSSYRDHYGYTF. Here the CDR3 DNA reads TGTGCCAGCAGCTCGTACAGAGACCACTATGGCTACACCTTC.

CDR3 region: CASSTPFTSVYREQYF. The CDR3 nucleotides read TGTGCCAGCAGCACGCCGTTTACTAGCGTGTATCGGGAGCAGTACTTC. The rearrangement uses TRBV7-2 and TRBJ2-7, with 7 bases that match TRBD2. Looked up from germline, CDR1 is SGHTA and CDR2 is FQGNSA. V shed 5 bases, J shed 7 bases, and the junction held 17 bases outside the gene matches. CDR3 length: 16 residues.

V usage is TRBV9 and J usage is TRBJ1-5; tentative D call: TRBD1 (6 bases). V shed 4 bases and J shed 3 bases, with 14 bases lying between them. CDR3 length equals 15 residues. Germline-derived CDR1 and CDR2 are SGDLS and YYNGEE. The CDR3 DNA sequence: TGTGCCAGCAGCCTCAGCCCAGGGGACAATCAGCCCCAGCATTTT. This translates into CASSLSPGDNQPQHF. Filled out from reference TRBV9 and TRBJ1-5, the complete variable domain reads DSGVTQTPKHLITATGQRVTLRCSPRSGDLSVYWYQQSLDQGLQFLIQYYNGEERAKGNILERFSAQQFPDLHSELNLSSLELGDSALYFCASSLSPGDNQPQHFGDGTRLSIL.

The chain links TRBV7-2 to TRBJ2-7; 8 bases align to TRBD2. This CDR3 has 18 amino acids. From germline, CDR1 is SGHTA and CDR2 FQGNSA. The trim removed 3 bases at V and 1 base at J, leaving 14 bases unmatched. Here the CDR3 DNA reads TGTGCCAGCAGCTTTACAATCGCACTAGCGGTAAGTTCCTACGAGCAGTACTTC. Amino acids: CASSFTIALAVSSYEQYF.

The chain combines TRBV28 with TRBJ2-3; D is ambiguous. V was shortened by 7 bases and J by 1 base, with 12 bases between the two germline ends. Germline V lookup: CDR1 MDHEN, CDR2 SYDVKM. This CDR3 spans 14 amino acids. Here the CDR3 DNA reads TGTGCCAGCAAGCCGCACCTCGGCACAGATACGCAGTATTTT. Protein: CASKPHLGTDTQYF.

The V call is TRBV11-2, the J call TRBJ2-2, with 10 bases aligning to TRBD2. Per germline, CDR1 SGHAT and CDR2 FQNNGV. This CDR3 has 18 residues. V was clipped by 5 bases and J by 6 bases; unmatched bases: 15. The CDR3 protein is CASSLLAGRGYDAGELFF. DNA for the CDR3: TGTGCCAGCAGCCTACTAGCGGGACGAGGTTACGACGCCGGGGAGCTGTTTTTT.

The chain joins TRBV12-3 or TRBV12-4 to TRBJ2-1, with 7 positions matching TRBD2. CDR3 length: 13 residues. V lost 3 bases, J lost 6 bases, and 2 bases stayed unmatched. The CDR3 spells CASSFSSGNEQFF. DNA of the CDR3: TGTGCCAGCAGTTTTTCTAGCGGCAATGAGCAGTTCTTC.

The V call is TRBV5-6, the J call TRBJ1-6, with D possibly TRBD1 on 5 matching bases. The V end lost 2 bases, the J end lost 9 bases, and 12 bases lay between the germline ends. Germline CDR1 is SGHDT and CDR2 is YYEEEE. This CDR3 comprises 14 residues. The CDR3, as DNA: TGTGCCAGCAGCTTCGGAGGGGATCTTTCACCCCTCCACTTT. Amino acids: CASSFGGDLSPLHF.

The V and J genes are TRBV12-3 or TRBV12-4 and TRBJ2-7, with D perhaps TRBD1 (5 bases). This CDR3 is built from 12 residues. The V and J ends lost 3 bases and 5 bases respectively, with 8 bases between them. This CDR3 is CASSFFRDEQYF. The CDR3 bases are TGTGCCAGCAGTTTTTTCAGGGACGAGCAGTACTTC.

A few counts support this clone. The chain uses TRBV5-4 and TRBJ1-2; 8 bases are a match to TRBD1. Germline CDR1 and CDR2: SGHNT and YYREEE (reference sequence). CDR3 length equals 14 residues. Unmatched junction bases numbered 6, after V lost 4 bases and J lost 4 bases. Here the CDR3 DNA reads TGTGCCAGCAGCCCAAGGGACAGGCCCTATGGCTACACCTTC. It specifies CASSPRDRPYGYTF.

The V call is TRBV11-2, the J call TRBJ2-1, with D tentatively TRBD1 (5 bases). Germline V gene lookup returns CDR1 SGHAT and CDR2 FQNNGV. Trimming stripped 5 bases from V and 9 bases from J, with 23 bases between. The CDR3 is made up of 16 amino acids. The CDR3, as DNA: TGTGCCAGCAGCGTGGCAGGGTTTAGGTCAGCAATTGAGCAGTTCTTC. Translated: CASSVAGFRSAIEQFF.

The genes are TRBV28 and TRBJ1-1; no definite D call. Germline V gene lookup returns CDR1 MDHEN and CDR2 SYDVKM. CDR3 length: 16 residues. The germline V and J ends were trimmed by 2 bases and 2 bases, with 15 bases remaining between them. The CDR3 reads CASSLKSPSLNTEAFF. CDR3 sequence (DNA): TGTGCCAGCAGTTTAAAAAGTCCAAGCCTTAACACTGAAGCTTTCTTT.

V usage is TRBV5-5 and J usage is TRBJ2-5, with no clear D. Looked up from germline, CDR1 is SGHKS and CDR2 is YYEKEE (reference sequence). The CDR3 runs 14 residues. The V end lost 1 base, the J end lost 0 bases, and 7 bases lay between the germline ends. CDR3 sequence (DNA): TGTGCCAGCAGCTTGTTGGGCAACCAAGAGACCCAGTACTTC. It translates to CASSLLGNQETQYF. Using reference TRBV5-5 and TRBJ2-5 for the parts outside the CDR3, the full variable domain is DAGVTQSPTHLIKTRGQQVTLRCSPISGHKSVSWYQQVLGQGPQFIFQYYEKEERGRGNFPDRFSARQFPNYSSELNVNALLLGDSALYLCASSLLGNQETQYFGPGTRLLVL.

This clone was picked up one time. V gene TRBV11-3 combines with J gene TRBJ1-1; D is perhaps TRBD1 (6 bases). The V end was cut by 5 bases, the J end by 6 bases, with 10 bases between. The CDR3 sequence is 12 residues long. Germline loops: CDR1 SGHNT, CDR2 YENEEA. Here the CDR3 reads CASSSGQPEAFF. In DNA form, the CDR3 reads TGTGCCAGCAGCAGCGGACAGCCTGAAGCTTTCTTT.

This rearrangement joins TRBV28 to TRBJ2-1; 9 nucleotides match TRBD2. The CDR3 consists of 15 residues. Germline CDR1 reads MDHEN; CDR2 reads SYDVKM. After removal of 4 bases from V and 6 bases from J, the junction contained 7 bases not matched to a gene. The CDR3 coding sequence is TGTGCCAGCAGTTCGCGGGAGGGCCTTTTCAATGAGCAGTTCTTC. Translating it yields CASSSREGLFNEQFF. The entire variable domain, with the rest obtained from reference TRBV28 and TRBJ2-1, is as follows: DVKVTQSSRYLVKRTGEKVFLECVQDMDHENMFWYRQDPGLGLRLIYFSYDVKMKEKGDIPEGYSVSREKKERFSLILESASTNQTSMYLCASSSREGLFNEQFFGPGTRLTVL.

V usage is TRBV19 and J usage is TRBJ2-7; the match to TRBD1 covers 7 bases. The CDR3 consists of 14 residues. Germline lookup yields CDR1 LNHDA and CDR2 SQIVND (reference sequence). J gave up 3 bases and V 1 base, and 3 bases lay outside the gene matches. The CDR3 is CASSIGTGSYEQYF. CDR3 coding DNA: TGTGCCAGTAGTATAGGGACAGGAAGCTACGAGCAGTACTTC.

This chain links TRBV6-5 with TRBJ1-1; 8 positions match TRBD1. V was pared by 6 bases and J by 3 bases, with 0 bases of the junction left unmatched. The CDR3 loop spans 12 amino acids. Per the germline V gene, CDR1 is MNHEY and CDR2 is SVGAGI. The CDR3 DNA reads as TGTGCCAGCAGGACAGGGGACACTGAAGCTTTCTTT. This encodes CASRTGDTEAFF.

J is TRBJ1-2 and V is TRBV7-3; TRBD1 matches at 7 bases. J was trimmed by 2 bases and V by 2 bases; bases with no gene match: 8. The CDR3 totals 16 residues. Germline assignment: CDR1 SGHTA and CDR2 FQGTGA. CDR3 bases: TGTGCCAGCAGCTTATCAAGGGGACAGAGAAACTATGGCTACACCTTC. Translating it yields CASSLSRGQRNYGYTF.

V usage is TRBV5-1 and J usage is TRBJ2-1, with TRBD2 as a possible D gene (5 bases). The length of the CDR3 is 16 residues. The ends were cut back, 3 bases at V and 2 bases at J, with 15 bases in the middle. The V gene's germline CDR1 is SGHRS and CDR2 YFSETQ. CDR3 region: CASSSGVTLAYNEQFF. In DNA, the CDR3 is TGCGCCAGCAGCTCCGGGGTCACGTTGGCCTACAATGAGCAGTTCTTC. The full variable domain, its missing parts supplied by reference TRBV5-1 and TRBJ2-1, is KAGVTQTPRYLIKTRGQQVTLSCSPISGHRSVSWYQQTPGQGLQFLFEYFSETQRNKGNFPGRFSGRQFSNSRSEMNVSTLELGDSALYLCASSSGVTLAYNEQFFGPGTRLTVL.

In nucleotides, the CDR3 is TGTGCCACCAGCAGAAGGGGAGCGGGAGTGGTCAATAGTGAGCAGTTCTTC. This translates into CATSRRGAGVVNSEQFF. The genes are TRBV15 and TRBJ2-1; the match to TRBD2 covers 8 bases. Looked up from germline, CDR1 is LNHNV and CDR2 is YYDKDF (reference sequence). The CDR3 runs to 17 residues. The junction had 15 bases not matched to a gene; V was cut back by 2 bases and J by 9 bases. The complete variable domain, with remaining parts taken from reference TRBV15 and TRBJ2-1, reads DAMVIQNPRYQVTQFGKPVTLSCSQTLNHNVMYWYQQKSSQAPKLLFHYYDKDFNNEADTPDNFQSRRPNTSFCFLDIRSPGLGDTAMYLCATSRRGAGVVNSEQFFGPGTRLTVL.

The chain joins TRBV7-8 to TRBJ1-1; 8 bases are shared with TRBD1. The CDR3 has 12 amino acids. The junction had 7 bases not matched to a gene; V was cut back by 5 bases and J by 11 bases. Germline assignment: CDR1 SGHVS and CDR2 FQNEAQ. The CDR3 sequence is CASSPGGRGAFF. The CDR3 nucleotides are TGTGCCAGCAGCCCAGGGGGCAGGGGGGCTTTCTTT.

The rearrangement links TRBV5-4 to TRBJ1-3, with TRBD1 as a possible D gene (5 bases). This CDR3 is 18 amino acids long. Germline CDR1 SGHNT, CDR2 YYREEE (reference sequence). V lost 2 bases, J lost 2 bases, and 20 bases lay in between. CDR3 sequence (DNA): TGTGCCAGCAGCTTTAGAAGGCAGGGCGGCTGGCCTGGAAACACCATATATTTT. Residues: CASSFRRQGGWPGNTIYF. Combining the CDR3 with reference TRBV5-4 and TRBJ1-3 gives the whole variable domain ETGVTQSPTHLIKTRGQQVTLRCSSQSGHNTVSWYQQALGQGPQFIFQYYREEENGRGNFPPRFSGLQFPNYSSELNVNALELDDSALYLCASSFRRQGGWPGNTIYFGEGSWLTVV.

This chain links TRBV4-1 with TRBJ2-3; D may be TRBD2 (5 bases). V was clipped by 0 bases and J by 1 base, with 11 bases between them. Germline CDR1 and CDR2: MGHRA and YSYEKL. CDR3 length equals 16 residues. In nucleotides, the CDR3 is TGCGCCAGCAGCCAAGACCGACTATACCGCACAGATACGCAGTATTTT. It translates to CASSQDRLYRTDTQYF.

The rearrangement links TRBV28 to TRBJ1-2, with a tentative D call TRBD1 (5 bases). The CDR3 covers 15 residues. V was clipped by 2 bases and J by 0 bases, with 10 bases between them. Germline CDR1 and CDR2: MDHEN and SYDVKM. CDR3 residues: CASSLQPTANYGYTF. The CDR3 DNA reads TGTGCCAGCAGTTTACAACCGACAGCTAACTATGGCTACACCTTC.

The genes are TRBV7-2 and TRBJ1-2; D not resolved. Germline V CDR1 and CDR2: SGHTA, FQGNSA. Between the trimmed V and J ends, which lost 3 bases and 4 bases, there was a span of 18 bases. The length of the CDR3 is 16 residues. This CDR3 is CASSFYSPAAAYGYTF. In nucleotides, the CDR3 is TGTGCCAGCAGCTTCTATAGCCCAGCCGCAGCCTATGGCTACACCTTC.

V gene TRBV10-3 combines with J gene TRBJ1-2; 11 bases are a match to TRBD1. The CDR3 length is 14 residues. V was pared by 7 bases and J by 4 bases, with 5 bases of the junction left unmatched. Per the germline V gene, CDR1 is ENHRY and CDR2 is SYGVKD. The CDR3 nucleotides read TGTGCCATCAACCGGGACAGGGGGATCTATGGCTACACCTTC. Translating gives CAINRDRGIYGYTF.